What follows are 15 T cell receptor beta chains derived from one specimen sequenced in a study of T cell responses to AZD1222 COVID-19 vaccine. The protocol was immunoSEQ multiplex PCR, while the TCRdb copy is restricted to in-frame clones and leaves out a portion. The table shows 150,000 to 200,000 clones, with about nine tenths occurring only once. This specimen was peripheral blood, taken 28 days after the second AZD1222 dose. These receptor sequences come from an adult who received the AZD1222 COVID-19 vaccine.

The CDR3 sequence is CASSPDSVSYEQYF. The CDR3 nucleotides read TGTGCCAGCAGCCCGGACAGCGTCTCCTACGAGCAGTACTTC. The chain links TRBV7-9 to TRBJ2-7; D may be TRBD1 (6 bases). The germline gives CDR1 SEHNR, CDR2 FQNEAQ (reference sequence). The CDR3 has 14 amino acids. V lost 5 bases, J lost 0 bases, and 11 bases lay in between.

This chain uses TRBV6-6 with TRBJ2-2, with 8 positions matching TRBD2. The CDR3 runs to 19 residues. J lost 1 base, V lost 5 bases, and 15 bases had no gene match. Germline values: CDR1 MNHNY, CDR2 SVGAGI (reference sequence). The CDR3 nucleotides are TGTGCCAGCAGTCTCTACATCACGGGCCTAGCGGGGAACACCGGGGAGCTGTTTTTT. Residues: CASSLYITGLAGNTGELFF.

This clone was seen a few times. The chain combines TRBV2 with TRBJ1-2; D unresolved. The CDR3 consists of 13 residues. CDR1 is SNHLY, CDR2 FYNNEI, per germline. V gave up 3 bases and J gave up 0 bases, with 5 bases separating them. This chain's CDR3 is CASSDAANYGYTF. DNA of the CDR3: TGTGCCAGCAGTGATGCAGCTAACTATGGCTACACCTTC.

This clone has a single count. The V call is TRBV5-1, the J call TRBJ2-7; D not resolved. Trimming took off 0 bases at V and 8 bases at J, with 9 bases between the two ends. In germline, CDR1 is SGHRS, CDR2 YFSETQ. The CDR3 sequence is 12 residues long. Here the CDR3 reads CASSLGPGQQYF. The CDR3 coding sequence is TGCGCCAGCAGCTTGGGTCCCGGGCAGCAGTACTTC.

This clone was counted once. V usage is TRBV10-3 and J usage is TRBJ1-2, with D hard to call. The CDR3 has 14 amino acids. CDR1 is ENHRY and CDR2 is SYGVKD in the germline V gene. Trimming took off 0 bases at V and 2 bases at J, with 7 bases between the two ends. CDR3 sequence (DNA): TGTGCCATCAGTGAGTCGATTGGAAACTATGGCTACACCTTC. This codes for CAISESIGNYGYTF.

The rearrangement uses TRBV28 and TRBJ1-2; weak D call: TRBD1 (6 bases). The germline V gene has CDR1 MDHEN and CDR2 SYDVKM. V was clipped by 7 bases and J by 8 bases, with 17 bases between them. This CDR3 is 13 amino acids long. CDR3 coding DNA: TGTGCCAGCATAAAGGGGGGGTTATACGGCTACACCTTC. Protein product: CASIKGGLYGYTF.

This clone was observed a handful of times. The V gene is TRBV5-1, the J gene TRBJ2-1, with a possible D match to TRBD2 (5 bases). CDR1 is SGHRS and CDR2 is YFSETQ in the germline V gene. V was trimmed by 4 bases and J by 4 bases, leaving 15 bases between them. The CDR3 extends over 15 amino acids. DNA for the CDR3: TGCGCCAGCAGCCCTAGCCCCAGCACGTACAATGAGCAGTTCTTC. This sequence encodes CASSPSPSTYNEQFF.

The V call is TRBV6-2 or TRBV6-3, the J call TRBJ1-5, with 7 bases fitting TRBD1. The CDR3 is made up of 18 amino acids. The germline V gene has CDR1 MNHEY and CDR2 SVGEGT. After removal of 0 bases from V and 0 bases from J, the junction contained 8 bases not matched to a gene. CDR3 DNA sequence: TGTGCCAGCAGTTACTCCTTGGGACAGCCCTATAGCAATCAGCCCCAGCATTTT. Translation: CASSYSLGQPYSNQPQHF.

The gene calls are TRBV18 and TRBJ1-1; D uncertain. Trimming removed 0 bases from V and 3 bases from J, with 8 bases in between. In germline, CDR1 is KGHSH, CDR2 LQKENI. This CDR3 is built from 14 residues. CDR3 in DNA: TGTGCCAGCTCACCACCACCGGGAGACACTGAAGCTTTCTTT. It translates to CASSPPPGDTEAFF.

V usage is TRBV5-4 and J usage is TRBJ1-6; possibly TRBD1 for D (5 bases). The length of the CDR3 is 13 residues. Deletions cut 1 base from V and 11 bases from J, with 10 bases between. CDR1 SGHNT and CDR2 YYREEE come from the germline V gene (reference sequence). The chain's CDR3 is CASSLTGLTPLHF. In nucleotides, the CDR3 is TGTGCCAGCAGCTTGACAGGTTTGACACCCCTCCACTTT.

The rearrangement uses TRBV27 and TRBJ2-7; D might be TRBD1 (5 bases). V dropped 0 bases and J dropped 7 bases, with 10 bases sitting between them. This CDR3 region has 13 residues. Germline CDR1 reads MNHEY; CDR2 reads SMNVEV (reference sequence). The CDR3 protein is CASSLSTAGEQYF. The CDR3 nucleotides are TGTGCCAGCAGTTTATCGACAGCTGGTGAGCAGTACTTC.

This chain links TRBV30 with TRBJ2-7; 9 bases agree with TRBD1. Germline CDR1 is GTSNPN and CDR2 is SVGIG (reference sequence). J lost 6 bases, V lost 4 bases, and 7 bases had no gene match. The CDR3 loop spans 13 amino acids. The CDR3 here is CAWKGQGIFEQYF. CDR3 bases: TGTGCCTGGAAAGGACAGGGGATTTTCGAGCAGTACTTC.

The V gene is TRBV5-4, the J gene TRBJ2-1; D remains ambiguous. CDR1 is SGHNT and CDR2 is YYREEE in the germline V gene (reference sequence). The CDR3 runs to 15 residues. Trimming took 4 bases from V and 3 from J, leaving 14 bases between them. CDR3 in amino acids: CASSQDPLFYNEQFF. In nucleotides, the CDR3 is TGTGCCAGCAGCCAGGACCCTCTCTTCTACAATGAGCAGTTCTTC. Full variable domain (rest looked up from reference TRBV5-4 and TRBJ2-1): ETGVTQSPTHLIKTRGQQVTLRCSSQSGHNTVSWYQQALGQGPQFIFQYYREEENGRGNFPPRFSGLQFPNYSSELNVNALELDDSALYLCASSQDPLFYNEQFFGPGTRLTVL.

The chain couples TRBV6-1 to TRBJ2-1; 8 bases line up with TRBD2. This CDR3 spans 20 amino acids. The J segment lost 0 bases and the V segment lost 0 bases, leaving 13 bases of the junction unmatched. Germline V gene sequence: CDR1 MNHNS, CDR2 SASEGT. CDR3 protein: CASSEAIITSGYISYNEQFF. Here the CDR3 DNA reads TGTGCCAGCAGTGAAGCAATTATTACTAGCGGATACATCTCCTACAATGAGCAGTTCTTC.

The chain links TRBV7-8 to TRBJ2-3, with D unresolved. Looked up from germline, CDR1 is SGHVS and CDR2 is FQNEAQ. V was clipped by 5 bases and J by 2 bases, with 2 bases between them. The length of the CDR3 is 11 residues. The DNA of the CDR3 is TGTGCCAGCAGCCACACAGATACGCAGTATTTT. Translating it yields CASSHTDTQYF.